What follows describes a single TCR beta chain. The sample belongs to a study of blood T cell repertoires in COVID-19. Study-wide background: T cells, B-cell-depleted T cells, or PBMCs supplied cDNA or gDNA.

The table came from immunoSEQ multiplex PCR; TCRdb's copy has only in-frame clones and leaves some out. The sample lists approximately 25,000 clones; 87% were seen once. The receptor comes from a man aged 45-65 years with active COVID-19. Sequencing was done on a sample of peripheral blood.

The CDR3 DNA follows: TGTGCCACCAGTGCCCGGCCGGGGACAGGGGGGGATGAGCAGTTCTTC. Its protein is CATSARPGTGGDEQFF. The gene calls are TRBV24-1 and TRBJ2-1; 11 bases map to TRBD1. Trimming at V came to 5 bases and at J to 8 bases, leaving 10 bases not matched to a gene. CDR1 KGHDR and CDR2 SFDVKD come from the germline V gene. The CDR3 is made up of 16 amino acids.